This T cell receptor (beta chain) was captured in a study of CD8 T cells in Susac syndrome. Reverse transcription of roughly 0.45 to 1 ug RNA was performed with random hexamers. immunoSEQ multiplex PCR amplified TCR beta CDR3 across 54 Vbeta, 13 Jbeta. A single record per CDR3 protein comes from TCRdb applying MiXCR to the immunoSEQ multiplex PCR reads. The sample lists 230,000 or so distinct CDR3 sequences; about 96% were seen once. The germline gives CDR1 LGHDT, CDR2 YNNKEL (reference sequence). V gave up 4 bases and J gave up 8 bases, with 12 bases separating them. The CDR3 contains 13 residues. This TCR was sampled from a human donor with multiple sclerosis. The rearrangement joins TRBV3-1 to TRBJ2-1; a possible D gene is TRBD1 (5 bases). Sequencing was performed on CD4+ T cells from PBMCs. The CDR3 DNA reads TGTGCCAGCAGCCGGGGCCCAACCCATGAGCAGTTCTTC. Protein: CASSRGPTHEQFF.